Described below is a single T cell receptor beta chain sequence and its context. Its target is not known. This sample stems from a study of shared clonotypes between healthy human individuals. Looking at the study overall: Aged between 18 and 49, the donors were two women and a few men. Overall study results and limits: Tissues were not sampled, only blood, and their repertoires likely differ.

Genomic DNA from each subset was divided evenly over several immunoSEQ plates. The repertoire was sequenced with immunoSEQ multiplex PCR; TCRdb's copy has only in-frame clones and lacks some. The sample lists some 2.3 million clones, 85% to 95% occurring once. Donors were healthy HIV-negative adults without recently reported acute infections or vaccinations. The germline V gene encodes CDR1 MNHEY and CDR2 SMNVEV (reference sequence). Trimming took 1 base from V and 0 from J, leaving 9 bases between them. The CDR3 loop spans 16 amino acids. Sequenced material: naive CD4+ T cells from PBMCs. Subset noted: CD45RA+ positively selected. The chain combines TRBV27 with TRBJ2-2, with unresolved D. This receptor was obtained from a man between 18 and 29 years old in good health. Some clones in this sample may be carry-over from other donors' samples. For the CDR3, the DNA is TGTGCCAGCAGTTTATTCTCTCTCGCGAACACCGGGGAGCTGTTTTTT. As protein: CASSLFSLANTGELFF.